One sample yielded the 22 T cell receptor beta chains listed below, sequenced in a study of Ad26.COV2.S vaccination and SARS-CoV-2 variants. TCRdb keeps only in-frame clones here, not all; method: immunoSEQ multiplex PCR. The data show about 350,000 clones, just over 90% seen once. The sequencing used peripheral blood, collected after recovery from COVID-19. These receptors were collected from a human donor who had recovered from COVID-19.

This clone appeared a few times. This rearrangement joins TRBV2 to TRBJ1-6, with 11 positions matching TRBD1. The CDR3 length is 15 residues. Trimming cost V 7 bases and J 9 bases; bases outside gene matches: 8. The germline gives CDR1 SNHLY, CDR2 FYNNEI. The CDR3: CASNDRGTGGSPLHF. DNA for the CDR3: TGTGCCAGCAACGACAGGGGGACAGGGGGTTCACCCCTCCACTTT.

This clone appeared a few times. The gene calls are TRBV7-6 and TRBJ1-2; D is unresolved. The germline CDR1 and CDR2 sequences are SGHVS and FNYEAQ. The CDR3 consists of 13 residues. The V gene lost 4 bases and the J gene lost 2 bases, with 8 bases spanning the gap. Here the CDR3 DNA reads TGTGCCAGCAGCTCCACGGACAACTATGGCTACACCTTC. Translating it yields CASSSTDNYGYTF. Complete variable domain (other parts from reference TRBV7-6 and TRBJ1-2): GAGVSQSPRYKVTKRGQDVALRCDPISGHVSLYWYRQALGQGPEFLTYFNYEAQQDKSGLPNDRFSAERPEGSISTLTIQRTEQRDSAMYRCASSSTDNYGYTFGSGTRLTVV.

The rearrangement uses TRBV7-9 and TRBJ1-5, with 8 bases identical to TRBD1. The CDR3 totals 15 residues. CDR1 and CDR2 (germline): SEHNR, FQNEAQ (reference sequence). With V trimmed by 5 bases and J by 6 bases, 9 bases remained unmatched. CDR3 loop: CASSTDREGGQPQHF. The CDR3 region has the DNA TGTGCCAGCAGCACGGACAGGGAGGGCGGTCAGCCCCAGCATTTT. Full variable domain (missing parts from reference TRBV7-9 and TRBJ1-5): DTGVSQNPRHKITKRGQNVTFRCDPISEHNRLYWYRQTLGQGPEFLTYFQNEAQLEKSRLLSDRFSAERPKGSFSTLEIQRTEQGDSAMYLCASSTDREGGQPQHFGDGTRLSIL.

As DNA, the CDR3 is TGTGCCACCAGCAGAGAAGGGGGGACAGGGCGAAACATTCAGTACTTC. Its protein is CATSREGGTGRNIQYF. The chain has TRBV15 and TRBJ2-4, with 9 bases that match TRBD1. The CDR3 length is 16 residues. Germline CDR1 and CDR2: LNHNV and YYDKDF (reference sequence). V was pared by 0 bases and J by 6 bases, with 6 bases of the junction left unmatched.

The chain employs TRBV7-9 and TRBJ1-4; 8 nucleotides agree with TRBD1. The length of the CDR3 is 15 residues. Germline CDR1 SEHNR, CDR2 FQNEAQ (reference sequence). V was clipped by 1 base and J by 10 bases; unmatched bases: 8. CDR3 DNA sequence: TGTGCCAGCAGCTTAGATCGACAGGGGTGGGGAAAACTGTTTTTT. Protein sequence: CASSLDRQGWGKLFF.

The genes are TRBV4-2 and TRBJ2-5, with a possible D match to TRBD2 (5 bases). Germline V lookup: CDR1 LGHNA, CDR2 YNFKEQ. The V end lost 0 bases, the J end lost 7 bases, and 18 bases lay between the germline ends. The CDR3 is 16 residues long. The CDR3 spells CASSQDGRRFEGTQYF. DNA for the CDR3: TGTGCCAGCAGCCAAGATGGGAGAAGGTTTGAGGGGACCCAGTACTTC.

The V and J genes are TRBV11-2 and TRBJ2-7; 8 bases agree with TRBD1. The J segment lost 3 bases and the V segment lost 3 bases, leaving 13 bases of the junction unmatched. Germline lookup yields CDR1 SGHAT and CDR2 FQNNGV. There are 17 residues in the CDR3. The CDR3 loop is CASSFTPRGRGLYEQYF. For the CDR3, the DNA is TGTGCCAGCAGCTTCACTCCCCGTGGCAGGGGGCTCTACGAGCAGTACTTC.

The V gene is TRBV9, the J gene TRBJ2-3, with 7 bases aligning to TRBD2. From germline, CDR1 is SGDLS and CDR2 YYNGEE. Unmatched junction bases numbered 6, after V lost 4 bases and J lost 4 bases. CDR3 length: 14 residues. DNA for the CDR3: TGTGCCAGCAGCCTACGGGGGAGGGCAGATACGCAGTATTTT. Amino acids: CASSLRGRADTQYF.

This clone was seen just once. The chain uses TRBV6-5 and TRBJ2-3; 9 bases fit TRBD1. The CDR3 length is 15 residues. Germline V gene sequence: CDR1 MNHEY, CDR2 SVGAGI. V trimming: 5 bases; J trimming: 2 bases; junction bases outside the gene matches: 5. The CDR3 loop is CASSPTGGVTDTQYF. CDR3 DNA sequence: TGTGCCAGCAGTCCTACAGGGGGCGTCACAGATACGCAGTATTTT.

This chain links TRBV6-2 or TRBV6-3 with TRBJ2-2, with 10 bases aligning to TRBD2. CDR3 length equals 17 residues. Germline-derived CDR1 and CDR2 are MNHEY and SVGEGT. V lost 2 bases to trimming and J lost 2 bases; unmatched junction nucleotides: 5. As DNA, the CDR3 is TGTGCCAGCAGTTACCCCGGACTAGCGGACAACACCGGGGAGCTGTTTTTT. It is translated as CASSYPGLADNTGELFF.

This chain uses TRBV20-1 with TRBJ2-5, with unresolved D. V was pared by 3 bases and J by 2 bases, with 16 bases between. The CDR3 spans 15 residues. CDR1 and CDR2 (germline): DFQATT, SNEGSKA (reference sequence). CDR3 nucleotides: TGCAGTGCTAGTCCAGGAAAAACACCACAAGAGACCCAGTACTTC. Amino acid sequence: CSASPGKTPQETQYF.

The count of this clone is one. V usage is TRBV18 and J usage is TRBJ1-2; TRBD1 matches at 7 bases. Trimming took 1 base from V and 5 from J; bases not matched to a gene: 4. The CDR3 extends over 14 amino acids. Germline V gene data show CDR1 as KGHSH and CDR2 as LQKENI. The CDR3 loop reads CASSPQGARYGYTF. In DNA form, the CDR3 reads TGTGCCAGCTCACCACAGGGGGCTCGGTATGGCTACACCTTC. Using reference TRBV18 and TRBJ1-2 for the parts outside the CDR3, the full variable domain is NAGVMQNPRHLVRRRGQEARLRCSPMKGHSHVYWYRQLPEEGLKFMVYLQKENIIDESGMPKERFSAEFPKEGPSILRIQQVVRGDSAAYFCASSPQGARYGYTFGSGTRLTVV.

The rearrangement uses TRBV3-1 (or the pseudogene TRBV3-2) and TRBJ2-7; the D is unclear. The V gene's germline CDR1 is LGHDT and CDR2 YNNKEL (reference sequence). The length of the CDR3 is 15 residues. V was shortened by 1 base and J by 0 bases, with 10 bases between the two germline ends. The CDR3 sequence is CASSQGWGYSYEQYF. The CDR3 DNA is TGTGCCAGCAGCCAAGGGTGGGGATACTCCTACGAGCAGTACTTC.

The chain recombines TRBV19 with TRBJ1-1; D not certain. The CDR3 is 15 residues long. The germline V gene has CDR1 LNHDA and CDR2 SQIVND (reference sequence). V lost 5 bases and J 4 bases, leaving 17 bases between the germline ends. The CDR3 coding sequence is TGTGCCAGTAGTGGATCTTATAAGGGCGGCACTGAAGCTTTCTTT. Its protein product is CASSGSYKGGTEAFF. The full variable domain, with the rest looked up from reference TRBV19 and TRBJ1-1, is DGGITQSPKYLFRKEGQNVTLSCEQNLNHDAMYWYRQDPGQGLRLIYYSQIVNDFQKGDIAEGYSVSREKKESFPLTVTSAQKNPTAFYLCASSGSYKGGTEAFFGQGTRLTVV.

This chain joins TRBV5-1 and TRBJ1-1; 8 nucleotides agree with TRBD1. The CDR3 runs 15 residues. The ends lost 0 bases at V and 1 base at J; junction bases unmatched: 2. The V gene's germline CDR1 is SGHRS and CDR2 YFSETQ. The CDR3 protein is CASSLGQGANTEAFF. The DNA for the CDR3 is TGCGCCAGCAGCTTGGGGCAGGGGGCGAACACTGAAGCTTTCTTT.

The J gene is TRBJ1-1, the V gene TRBV14, with D unclear. This CDR3 is 13 amino acids long. The germline gives CDR1 SGHDN, CDR2 FVKESK. Deletions cut 1 base from V and 3 bases from J, with 6 bases between. CDR3 protein: CASSQAGYTEAFF. The CDR3 DNA reads as TGTGCCAGCAGCCAAGCGGGCTACACTGAAGCTTTCTTT.

The chain carries TRBV9 and TRBJ2-1, with 11 positions matching TRBD2. Germline V CDR1 and CDR2: SGDLS, YYNGEE. CDR3 length: 15 amino acids. Losses at the gene ends were 2 bases for V and 6 bases for J; bases not matched to a gene: 4. CDR3 loop: CASSVTSGVGNEQFF. For the CDR3, the DNA is TGTGCCAGCAGCGTGACTAGCGGGGTTGGCAATGAGCAGTTCTTC.

This chain joins TRBV19 and TRBJ2-2, with TRBD1 as a possible D gene (6 bases). The CDR3 runs to 15 residues. Deletions cut 5 bases from V and 4 bases from J, with 14 bases between. In germline, CDR1 is LNHDA, CDR2 SQIVND (reference sequence). The CDR3 DNA is TGTGCCAGTAGTTTACAACAGGGTAGCACCGGGGAGCTGTTTTTT. Encoded protein: CASSLQQGSTGELFF. Full variable domain (missing parts from reference TRBV19 and TRBJ2-2): DGGITQSPKYLFRKEGQNVTLSCEQNLNHDAMYWYRQDPGQGLRLIYYSQIVNDFQKGDIAEGYSVSREKKESFPLTVTSAQKNPTAFYLCASSLQQGSTGELFFGEGSRLTVL.

This chain joins TRBV12-3 or TRBV12-4 and TRBJ1-1; the D gene is possibly TRBD1 (5 bases). V gave up 2 bases and J gave up 8 bases, with 9 bases separating them. CDR3 length: 12 residues. The CDR3 loop reads CASSLMQGEAFF. The CDR3 nucleotides are TGTGCCAGCAGTTTAATGCAGGGAGAAGCTTTCTTT.

The chain has TRBV5-1 and TRBJ1-1; TRBD1 is a possible D gene (6 bases). Germline lookup yields CDR1 SGHRS and CDR2 YFSETQ. The CDR3 runs to 14 residues. Trimming removed 2 bases at V and 1 base at J, with 9 bases between. CDR3 in amino acids: CASSLGRGNTEAFF. The CDR3 nucleotides are TGCGCCAGCAGCTTAGGCAGGGGGAACACTGAAGCTTTCTTT.

The rearrangement uses TRBV28 and TRBJ1-5; TRBD1 matches at 8 bases. Germline CDR1 reads MDHEN; CDR2 reads SYDVKM. Trimming cost V 4 bases and J 2 bases; bases outside gene matches: 7. CDR3 length equals 16 residues. CDR3 residues: CASSSPGQGRNQPQHF. In nucleotides, the CDR3 is TGTGCCAGCAGTTCCCCCGGACAGGGTCGCAATCAGCCCCAGCATTTT.

The rearrangement links TRBV7-6 to TRBJ1-1; D not certain. Per the germline V gene, CDR1 is SGHVS and CDR2 is FNYEAQ. V was pared by 1 base and J by 6 bases, with 15 bases between. The CDR3 consists of 15 residues. CDR3: CASSLDPGKEAEAFF. DNA for the CDR3: TGTGCCAGCAGCTTAGACCCGGGGAAGGAGGCTGAAGCTTTCTTT.